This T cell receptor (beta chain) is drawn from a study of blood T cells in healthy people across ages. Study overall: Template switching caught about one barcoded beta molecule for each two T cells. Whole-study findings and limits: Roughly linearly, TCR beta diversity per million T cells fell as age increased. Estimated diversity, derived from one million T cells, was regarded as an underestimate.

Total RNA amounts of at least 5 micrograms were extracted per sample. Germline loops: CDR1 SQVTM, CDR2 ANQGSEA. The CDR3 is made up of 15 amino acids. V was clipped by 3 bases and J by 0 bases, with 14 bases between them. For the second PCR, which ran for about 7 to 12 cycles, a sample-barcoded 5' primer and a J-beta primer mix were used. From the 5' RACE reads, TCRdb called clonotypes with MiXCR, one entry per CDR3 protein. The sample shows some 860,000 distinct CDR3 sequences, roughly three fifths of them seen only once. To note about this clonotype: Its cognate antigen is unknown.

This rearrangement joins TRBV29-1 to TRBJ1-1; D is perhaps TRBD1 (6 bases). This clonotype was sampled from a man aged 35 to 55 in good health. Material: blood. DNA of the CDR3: TGCAGCGTTGACTACGGGGGGCTGATGAACACTGAAGCTTTCTTT. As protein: CSVDYGGLMNTEAFF. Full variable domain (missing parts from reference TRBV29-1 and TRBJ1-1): SAVISQKPSRDICQRGTSLTIQCQVDSQVTMMFWYRQQPGQSLTLIATANQGSEATYESGFVIDKFPISRPNLTFSTLTVSNMSPEDSSIYLCSVDYGGLMNTEAFFGQGTRLTVV.